This T cell receptor (beta chain) was observed in a study of CD8 T cells in Susac syndrome. Study results and limitations: The study's TCR sequencing and HLA analysis drew on a certain number of individuals. That number was acknowledged as relatively small.

In regard to this clonotype: Antigen: not known.

CDR1 and CDR2 from the germline V gene are KGHDR and SFDVKD. The trim removed 5 bases at V and 2 bases at J, leaving 3 bases unmatched. The CDR3 is 15 residues long. RNA was extracted with the RNeasy kit, and a quantity of about 0.45 to 1 ug was reverse transcribed using random hexamers. Across 54 Vbeta and 13 Jbeta, TCR beta CDR3 was amplified with immunoSEQ multiplex PCR. TCRdb processed the immunoSEQ multiplex PCR reads anew with MiXCR; each CDR3 protein has one entry. Found here are about 190,000 distinct CDR3 sequences, about 93% of them singletons; the top ten hold approximately 0.098%. This chain links TRBV24-1 with TRBJ2-2; TRBD1 agrees at 8 bases. Sequencing was carried out using CD4+ T cells from PBMCs. This sequence originates from a human donor in good health. The DNA for the CDR3 is TGTGCCACCAGTGCCGGGACAGGCAACACCGGGGAGCTGTTTTTT. Encoded protein: CATSAGTGNTGELFF.